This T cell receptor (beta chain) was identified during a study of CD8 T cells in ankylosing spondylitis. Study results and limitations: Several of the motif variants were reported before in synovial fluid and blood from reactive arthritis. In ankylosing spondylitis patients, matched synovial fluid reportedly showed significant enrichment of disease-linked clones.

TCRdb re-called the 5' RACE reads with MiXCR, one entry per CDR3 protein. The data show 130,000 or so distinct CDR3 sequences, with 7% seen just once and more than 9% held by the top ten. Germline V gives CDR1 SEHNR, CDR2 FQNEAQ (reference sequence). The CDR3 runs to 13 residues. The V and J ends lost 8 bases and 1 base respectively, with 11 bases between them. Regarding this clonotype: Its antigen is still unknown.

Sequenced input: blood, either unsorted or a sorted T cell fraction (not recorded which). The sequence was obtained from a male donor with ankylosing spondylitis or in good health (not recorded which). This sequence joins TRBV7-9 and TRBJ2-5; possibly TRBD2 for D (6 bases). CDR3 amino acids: CASGLALQETQYF. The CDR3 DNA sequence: TGTGCCAGCGGTCTAGCGCTCCAAGAGACCCAGTACTTC.